The clone carrying this T cell receptor (beta chain) was seen repeatedly, ten times or more. The data belong to a study of shared clonotypes between healthy human individuals. The V gene's germline CDR1 is SGHRS and CDR2 YFSETQ. The CDR3 runs to 13 residues. V was pared by 5 bases and J by 6 bases, with 11 bases between. The study ran the assay at deep level. Using immunoSEQ multiplex PCR, the repertoire was profiled, and TCRdb retains in-frame clones only, with some absent. This table holds over a million clones, approximately 80% found once. The source material was memory CD4+ T cells from PBMCs. Subset here: CD45RA-negative fraction. This receptor was identified in a young man in good health. Some clones in this sample may be carry-over from other donors' samples. This sequence joins TRBV5-1 and TRBJ2-2; weak D call: TRBD1 (5 bases). The DNA for the CDR3 is TGCGCCAGCAGTCCAGGCAGGGCCGGGGAGCTGTTTTTT. It translates to CASSPGRAGELFF.